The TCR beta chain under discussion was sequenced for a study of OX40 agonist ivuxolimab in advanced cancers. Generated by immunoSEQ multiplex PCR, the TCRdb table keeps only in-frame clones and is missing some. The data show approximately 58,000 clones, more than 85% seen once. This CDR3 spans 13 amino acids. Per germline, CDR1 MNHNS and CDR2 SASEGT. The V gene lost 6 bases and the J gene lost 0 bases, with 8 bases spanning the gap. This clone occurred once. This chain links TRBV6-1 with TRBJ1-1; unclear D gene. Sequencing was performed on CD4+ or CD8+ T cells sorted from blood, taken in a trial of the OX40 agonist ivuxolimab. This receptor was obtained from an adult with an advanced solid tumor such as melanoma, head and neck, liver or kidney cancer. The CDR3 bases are TGTGCCAGCAGGGCCCGAATGAACACTGAAGCTTTCTTT. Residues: CASRARMNTEAFF.